The 15 T cell receptor beta chains in this list originate from one sample, sequenced in a study of T cell changes during pregnancy in multiple sclerosis (dated by TCRdb to between 2019 and 2020). Library method: the immunoSEQ multiplex PCR assay. This is the immuneACCESS table as TCRdb keeps it, with only in-frame sequences that have V and J called. A part of the clones is gone; compared with another copy, unresolved V genes explain less than half, and the rest is unexplained. The sample table shows more than 45,000 clones, and just over 90% are seen once. Less than 4.5% of the sample is held by the ten biggest clonotypes. The source was CD8+ T cells from peripheral blood mononuclear cells, collected in the second trimester of pregnancy. The receptor source for this set is a female donor with multiple sclerosis, enrolled in a pregnancy study.

The rearrangement joins TRBV4-1 to TRBJ2-3; unclear D gene. Trimming took 0 bases from V and 1 from J, leaving 8 bases between them. This CDR3 has 15 amino acids. Germline CDR1 MGHRA, CDR2 YSYEKL. The DNA for the CDR3 is TGCGCCAGCAGCCAAGAAAGGCAGGGCACAGATACGCAGTATTTT. This gives the protein CASSQERQGTDTQYF.

The J gene is TRBJ2-7, the V gene TRBV15; 7 nucleotides line up with TRBD1. The germline gives CDR1 LNHNV, CDR2 YYDKDF (reference sequence). The CDR3 runs to 15 residues. Trimming at V came to 0 bases and at J to 7 bases, leaving 9 bases not matched to a gene. CDR3 DNA sequence: TGTGCCACCAGCAGAGATAGGGGGCTAACGGAGGAGCAGTACTTC. Amino acid sequence: CATSRDRGLTEEQYF.

This chain joins TRBV15 and TRBJ2-5, with TRBD1 matching over 9 bases. This CDR3 is built from 16 residues. V gave up 2 bases and J gave up 5 bases; unmatched junction bases: 9. Germline CDR1 LNHNV, CDR2 YYDKDF (reference sequence). This CDR3 reads CATSRSRTGEGETQYF. Here the CDR3 DNA reads TGTGCCACCAGCAGATCCCGGACAGGGGAGGGGGAGACCCAGTACTTC.

The rearrangement joins TRBV9 to TRBJ2-2; 7 bases are a match to TRBD2. Germline-derived CDR1 and CDR2 are SGDLS and YYNGEE. The V segment lost 4 bases and the J segment 0 bases; nucleotides outside the gene matches: 15. The CDR3 runs 19 residues. The CDR3 DNA is TGTGCCAGCAGCCACGGATGGGGTGTAGCGGGTACGAACACCGGGGAGCTGTTTTTT. This codes for CASSHGWGVAGTNTGELFF.

The chain combines TRBV9 with TRBJ2-7, with TRBD2 matching 12 bases. The CDR3 has 14 amino acids. J lost 6 bases, V lost 4 bases, and 5 bases had no gene match. Germline CDR1 and CDR2: SGDLS and YYNGEE. The CDR3 here is CASSPGLAGFEQYF. The DNA for the CDR3 is TGTGCCAGCAGCCCCGGACTAGCGGGGTTCGAGCAGTACTTC.

The CDR3 loop is CASSHDTYSYNSPLHF. The CDR3 DNA reads TGTGCCAGCAGCCACGACACTTACTCCTATAATTCACCCCTCCACTTT. V gene TRBV11-2 combines with J gene TRBJ1-6, with no clear D. The V end lost 5 bases, the J end lost 0 bases, and 11 bases lay between the germline ends. The germline V gene encodes CDR1 SGHAT and CDR2 FQNNGV. CDR3 size: 16 residues.

V usage is TRBV13 and J usage is TRBJ2-7, with D possibly being TRBD1 (5 bases). With 3 bases removed from V and 5 bases from J, the gap between germline ends came to 23 bases. Germline values: CDR1 PRHDT, CDR2 FYEKMQ (reference sequence). This CDR3 has 17 residues. In DNA form, the CDR3 reads TGTGCCAGCAGCTTGGGGCCCATCCCCCCAAAAAATAACGAGCAGTACTTC. Translating gives CASSLGPIPPKNNEQYF.

In its sample, this clone was seen once. This chain connects TRBV25-1 to TRBJ1-2; 8 bases map to TRBD1. The CDR3 sequence is 15 residues long. Unmatched junction bases numbered 9, after V lost 4 bases and J lost 5 bases. Germline loops: CDR1 MGHDK, CDR2 SYGVNS. The CDR3 spells CASSAPGQGSYGYTF. CDR3 nucleotide sequence: TGTGCCAGCAGTGCCCCAGGACAGGGATCTTATGGCTACACCTTC.

The chain combines TRBV5-1 with TRBJ2-1, with 11 bases lining up with TRBD2. V lost 4 bases and J lost 3; bases outside the gene matches: 3. From germline, CDR1 is SGHRS and CDR2 YFSETQ. The CDR3 spans 15 residues. In nucleotides, the CDR3 is TGCGCCAGCAGCCTAGCGGGAGGAATCTACAATGAGCAGTTCTTC. As protein: CASSLAGGIYNEQFF.

The genes are TRBV25-1 and TRBJ1-4, with 7 bases that match TRBD1. The CDR3 consists of 14 residues. Unmatched junction bases numbered 2, after V lost 0 bases and J lost 7 bases. Germline assignment: CDR1 MGHDK and CDR2 SYGVNS. In nucleotides, the CDR3 is TGTGCCAGCAGTGAATACCAGGGGGGTGAAAAACTGTTTTTT. Protein sequence: CASSEYQGGEKLFF.

This chain connects TRBV19 to TRBJ2-6, with D perhaps matching TRBD2 (6 bases). The V end lost 4 bases, the J end lost 0 bases, and 10 bases lay between the germline ends. CDR1 is LNHDA, CDR2 SQIVND, per germline (reference sequence). The CDR3 spans 16 residues. DNA for the CDR3: TGTGCCAGTAGTACCCGCGGGGTCTCTGGGGCCAACGTCCTGACTTTC. It specifies CASSTRGVSGANVLTF.

The gene calls are TRBV7-8 and TRBJ1-1; TRBD1 matches 7 bases. The CDR3 loop spans 16 amino acids. Germline CDR1 SGHVS, CDR2 FQNEAQ. V dropped 5 bases and J dropped 0; count of bases not matched to a gene: 9. This CDR3 is CASSLSRDSLNTEAFF. As DNA, the CDR3 is TGTGCCAGCAGCCTGTCCCGGGACAGTCTGAACACTGAAGCTTTCTTT.

The V and J genes are TRBV29-1 and TRBJ2-3; 9 positions agree with TRBD1. The CDR3 runs 15 residues. Looked up from germline, CDR1 is SQVTM and CDR2 is ANQGSEA. Unmatched junction bases numbered 8, after V lost 4 bases and J lost 3 bases. Here the CDR3 reads CSVAWTGDRTDTQYF. The CDR3 DNA reads as TGCAGCGTTGCATGGACAGGGGATAGGACAGATACGCAGTATTTT.

The chain links TRBV7-6 to TRBJ1-5; weak D call: TRBD1 (5 bases). V was trimmed by 1 base and J by 2 bases, leaving 12 bases between them. The CDR3 loop spans 16 amino acids. The germline CDR1 and CDR2 sequences are SGHVS and FNYEAQ. In DNA, the CDR3 is TGTGCCAGCAGCTTAGATCGGGGGTTGGGCAATCAGCCCCAGCATTTT. Translating it yields CASSLDRGLGNQPQHF.

The rearrangement joins TRBV7-3 to TRBJ1-2; a possible D gene is TRBD1 (6 bases). The length of the CDR3 is 16 residues. The germline V gene encodes CDR1 SGHTA and CDR2 FQGTGA. Trimming took off 1 base at V and 6 bases at J, with 18 bases between the two ends. The CDR3, as DNA: TGTGCCAGCAGCTTAATGGGGACGGGGCCAGGGGATGGCTACACCTTC. This codes for CASSLMGTGPGDGYTF.